This T cell receptor (beta chain) was sequenced for a study of cytomegalovirus exposure and HLA in healthy donors. This CDR3 comprises 13 residues. In germline, CDR1 is SGHNT, CDR2 YENEEA. The V end was cut by 5 bases, the J end by 8 bases, with 13 bases between. 60 Vbeta and 13 Jbeta primers were used in PCR. Original analysis: A later analysis counted 65 million to 95 million unique TCR beta chains, around 12 million shared. Sequencing used immunoSEQ multiplex PCR; TCRdb keeps in-frame clones, though not all of them. The V and J calls and clone size were taken over from that table, and D and trimming were inferred from the DNA. The sample includes over 65,000 clones, roughly four fifths of them seen just once.

This TCR came from a woman younger than 45 in good health and CMV-seropositive. The chain is built from TRBV11-3 and TRBJ2-1; a possible D gene is TRBD2 (5 bases). The sample comprised PBMCs. This CDR3 is CASSKGGTHEQFF. The CDR3 bases are TGTGCCAGCAGCAAAGGAGGTACGCATGAGCAGTTCTTC.